The clone carrying this TCR beta chain was recorded a few times. The antigen is unknown. This specimen belongs to a study of shared clonotypes between healthy human individuals. Whole-study results and caveats: Non-shared clonotypes showed lower generation probabilities than clonotypes common to all four donors. The study generally estimated greater richness for naive than memory subsets.

The assay ran at deep level. The repertoire was sequenced with immunoSEQ multiplex PCR; TCRdb's copy has only in-frame clones and lacks some. Of approximately 640,000 clones in the sample, about 90% were seen once. What CD8 memory combined were CD45RO+ cells and CCR7-negative CD45RA+ TemRA cells. Germline assignment: CDR1 MGHRA and CDR2 YSYEKL. The CDR3 spans 17 residues. V was cut by 3 bases and J by 0 bases, with 17 bases left in between. The chain combines TRBV4-1 with TRBJ1-1; D is possibly TRBD1 (5 bases). Specimen: memory CD8+ T cells from PBMCs. Subset denoted: CD45RO+ cells pooled with CCR7-negative TemRA cells. This TCR came from a man aged 18 to 35 in good health. Some clones in this sample may be carry-over from other donors' samples. The CDR3 nucleotides read TGCGCCAGCAGCCACAAGACTCCGGGACCCTTGAACACTGAAGCTTTCTTT. Translated: CASSHKTPGPLNTEAFF.